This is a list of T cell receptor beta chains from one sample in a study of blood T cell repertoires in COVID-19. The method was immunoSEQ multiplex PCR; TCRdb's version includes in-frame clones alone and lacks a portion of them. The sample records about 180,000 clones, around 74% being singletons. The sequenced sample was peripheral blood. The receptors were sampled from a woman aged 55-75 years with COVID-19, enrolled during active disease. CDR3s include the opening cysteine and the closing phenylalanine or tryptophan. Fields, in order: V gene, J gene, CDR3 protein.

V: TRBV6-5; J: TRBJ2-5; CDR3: CASSYSTGAQTQYF
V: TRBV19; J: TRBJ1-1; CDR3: CASSPGHHMNTEAFF
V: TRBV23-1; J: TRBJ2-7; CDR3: CASTSWREGDEQYF
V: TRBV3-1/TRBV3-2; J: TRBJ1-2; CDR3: CASSQDLQGVIGYTF
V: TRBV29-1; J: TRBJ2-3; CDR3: CSVERGRGASTDTQYF
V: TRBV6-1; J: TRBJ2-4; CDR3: CASSDYRGLAKNIQYF
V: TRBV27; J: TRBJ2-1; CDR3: CASSFQGTGSYNEQFF
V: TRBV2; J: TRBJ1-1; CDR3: CASRGQPNTEAFF
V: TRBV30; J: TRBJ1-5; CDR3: CAWRGDSQRAPQHF
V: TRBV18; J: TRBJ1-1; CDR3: CASSPSTGNTEAFF
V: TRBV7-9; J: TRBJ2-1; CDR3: CASSSKLEGLGEQFF
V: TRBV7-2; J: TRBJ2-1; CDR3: CASSQRSGRGVNEQFF
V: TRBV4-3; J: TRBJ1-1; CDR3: CASSQDHEDSRNTEAFF
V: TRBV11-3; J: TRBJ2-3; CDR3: CASSKGTSGATDTQYF
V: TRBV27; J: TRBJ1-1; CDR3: CASRVGQLNTEAFF
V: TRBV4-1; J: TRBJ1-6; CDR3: CASSQDRGSSYNSPLHF
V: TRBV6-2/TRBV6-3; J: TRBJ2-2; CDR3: CASSWDLNTGELFF
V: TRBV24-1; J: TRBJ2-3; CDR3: CATSDLGQGVTDTQYF
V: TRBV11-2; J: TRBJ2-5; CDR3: CASSLSGGEGTQYF
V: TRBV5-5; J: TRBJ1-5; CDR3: CASSLEVVGRQPQHF
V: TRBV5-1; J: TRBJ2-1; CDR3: CASDATGETYNEQFF
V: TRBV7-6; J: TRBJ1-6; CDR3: CASSLARDRGGPLHF
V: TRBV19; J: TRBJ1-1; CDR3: CASSVRLNTEAFF
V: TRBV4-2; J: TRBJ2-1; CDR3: CASSREEGGSSYNEQFF
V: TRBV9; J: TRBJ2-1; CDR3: CASSDGTSGTYNEQFF
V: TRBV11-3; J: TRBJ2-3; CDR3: CASMWGLATDTQYF
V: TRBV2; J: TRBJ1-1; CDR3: CASMITGGFGEAFF
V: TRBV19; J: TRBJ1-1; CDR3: CASSMPRGVNTEAFF
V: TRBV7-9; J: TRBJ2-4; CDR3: CASSPPGRSSGGVIQYF
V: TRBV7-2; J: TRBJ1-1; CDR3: CASSSQGRDTEAFF
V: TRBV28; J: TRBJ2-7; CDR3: CASSVSLGLYEQYF
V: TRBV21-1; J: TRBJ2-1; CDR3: CASSLERGPYNEQFF
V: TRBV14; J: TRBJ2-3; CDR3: CASSQTGLAGGPFSQYF
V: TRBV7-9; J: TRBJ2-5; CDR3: CASRPRGGENSAETQYF
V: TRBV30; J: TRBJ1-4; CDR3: CAWSAQMGQGNEKLFF
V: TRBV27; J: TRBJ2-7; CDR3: CASSPPGGLARNVREQYF
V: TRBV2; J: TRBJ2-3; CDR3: CASSGGGAIGTDTQYF
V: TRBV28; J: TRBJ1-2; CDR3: CASSTGGQANYGYTF
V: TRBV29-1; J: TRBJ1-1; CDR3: CSVEARGVVTEAFF
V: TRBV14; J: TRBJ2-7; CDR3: CASSRTGGVSSYEQYF
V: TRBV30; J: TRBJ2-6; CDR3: CAWSGEQGASGANVLTF
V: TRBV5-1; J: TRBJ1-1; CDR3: CASSLDRQMNTEAFF
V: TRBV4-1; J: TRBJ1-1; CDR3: CASSNPGQGAPAPGKTEAFF
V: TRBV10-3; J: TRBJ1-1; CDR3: CAIRGSEDTEAFF
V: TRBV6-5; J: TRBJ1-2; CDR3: CASSYLVNYGYTF
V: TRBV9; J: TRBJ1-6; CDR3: CASRRGTGDSPLHF
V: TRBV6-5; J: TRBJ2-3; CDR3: CASGTGTSTDTQYF
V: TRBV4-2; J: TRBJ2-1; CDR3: CASSQTLANNEQFF
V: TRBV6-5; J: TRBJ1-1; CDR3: CASSYSISGAKTEAFF
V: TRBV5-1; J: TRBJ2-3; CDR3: CASSWEGSSSNTQYF
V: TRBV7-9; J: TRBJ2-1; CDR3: CASSRDFYNEQFF
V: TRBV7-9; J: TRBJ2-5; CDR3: CASSLGGQAGAETQYF
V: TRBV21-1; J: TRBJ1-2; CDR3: CASSKREGVEYGYTF
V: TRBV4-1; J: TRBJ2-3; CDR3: CASSQDHPGSDTQYF
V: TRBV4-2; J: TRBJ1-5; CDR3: CASSQRTGVVDQPQHF
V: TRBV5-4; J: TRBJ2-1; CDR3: CASSLTRNEQFF
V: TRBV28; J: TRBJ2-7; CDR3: CASSPLGTSGFYEQYF
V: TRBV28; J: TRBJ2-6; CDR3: CASSFRSGLGANVLTF
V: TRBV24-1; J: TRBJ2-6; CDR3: CATSDGTGGSGANVLTF
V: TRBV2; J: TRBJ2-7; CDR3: CASSVLRAEQYF